These 19 T cell receptor beta chains share one sample of origin, sequenced in a study of blood T cells in healthy people across ages. Sample-barcoded 5' priming and a J-beta primer mix drove a second PCR of roughly 7 to 11 cycles. TCRdb ran MiXCR on the 5' RACE reads and lists one entry per CDR3 protein. The sample carries approximately 600,000 distinct CDR3 sequences, under 70% recorded once. Input material: blood. The receptors stem from a man in his 60s in good health.

This chain uses TRBV6-6 with TRBJ2-3, with no clear D. The CDR3 runs 13 residues. Trimming took off 5 bases at V and 4 bases at J, with 10 bases between the two ends. The germline V gene encodes CDR1 MNHNY and CDR2 SVGAGI (reference sequence). The CDR3 loop reads CASSPPQSDTQYF. CDR3 DNA sequence: TGTGCCAGCAGTCCCCCCCAATCAGATACGCAGTATTTT.

The genes are TRBV11-1 and TRBJ2-1, with 10 bases matching TRBD2. The CDR3 is 17 amino acids. Germline-derived CDR1 and CDR2 are SGHAT and FQDESV (reference sequence). With 8 bases clipped from V and 7 bases from J, the junction kept 17 bases outside the gene matches. The CDR3 region is CASGMGVEAGGQNEQFF. DNA for the CDR3: TGTGCCAGCGGGATGGGGGTAGAAGCGGGGGGGCAGAATGAGCAGTTCTTC.

The chain carries TRBV20-1 and TRBJ1-4; D is uncertain. The ends were cut back, 1 base at V and 7 bases at J, with 13 bases in the middle. The V gene's germline CDR1 is DFQATT and CDR2 SNEGSKA (reference sequence). The CDR3 contains 14 residues. The CDR3 DNA reads TGCAGTGCTAGAGCTTTACTAGTGGGTGAAAAACTGTTTTTT. This encodes CSARALLVGEKLFF.

This clonotype was seen only a few times. The chain carries TRBV3-1 and TRBJ1-1; D gene unclear. CDR1 and CDR2 (germline): LGHDT, YNNKEL (reference sequence). CDR3 length: 14 residues. V dropped 1 base and J dropped 0 bases, with 6 bases sitting between them. CDR3 region: CASSQAQVNTEAFF. The CDR3 coding sequence is TGTGCCAGCAGCCAAGCCCAGGTGAACACTGAAGCTTTCTTT.

The rearrangement uses TRBV7-6 and TRBJ1-4, with D unresolved. This CDR3 has 15 residues. Per germline, CDR1 SGHVS and CDR2 FNYEAQ. Trimming pared 2 bases from V and 5 bases from J, leaving 12 bases between. DNA for the CDR3: TGTGCCAGCAGCTTAAACGGGTTGGGGAATGAAAAACTGTTTTTT. This translates into CASSLNGLGNEKLFF.

The sample holds a few counts of this clonotype. The chain carries TRBV10-3 and TRBJ2-3; 8 bases match TRBD1. V was pared by 6 bases and J by 4 bases, with 6 bases of the junction left unmatched. Germline loops: CDR1 ENHRY, CDR2 SYGVKD. The CDR3 has 14 amino acids. The CDR3 loop is CAIRGDRGSDTQYF. The CDR3, as DNA: TGTGCCATCAGGGGAGACAGGGGCTCAGATACGCAGTATTTT.

The CDR3 coding sequence is TGTGCCAGCAGCTTAGGGCTGGGACTAGCGGGCTACGAGCAGTACTTC. Translating gives CASSLGLGLAGYEQYF. The V gene is TRBV7-9, the J gene TRBJ2-4, with TRBD2 matching over 12 bases. Judging by the DNA end, TRBJ2-7 fits better; the J call may be wrong. There are 16 residues in the CDR3. Germline lookup yields CDR1 SEHNR and CDR2 FQNEAQ (reference sequence).

This chain joins TRBV7-2 and TRBJ1-2, with D possibly matching TRBD1 (6 bases). Germline V gene data show CDR1 as SGHTA and CDR2 as FQGNSA. Trimming took 3 bases from V and 13 from J, leaving 18 bases between them. The CDR3 contains 13 residues. The CDR3 coding sequence is TGTGCCAGCAGCTTCTCCGGACAGAGTGACTGCACCTTC. Protein sequence: CASSFSGQSDCTF.

The rearrangement uses TRBV29-1 and TRBJ2-5, with D unresolved. V was shortened by 7 bases and J by 2 bases, with 5 bases between the two germline ends. The germline V gene has CDR1 SQVTM and CDR2 ANQGSEA. The CDR3 is 10 residues long. The CDR3 loop is CSGEQETQYF. For the CDR3, the DNA is TGCAGCGGGGAACAAGAGACCCAGTACTTC.

The chain carries TRBV11-2 and TRBJ2-1; possible D gene TRBD1, 6 bases. V was trimmed by 5 bases and J by 2 bases, leaving 16 bases between them. The V gene's germline CDR1 is SGHAT and CDR2 FQNNGV. There are 16 residues in the CDR3. The CDR3 spells CASSPRTGFAYNEQFF. In nucleotides, the CDR3 is TGTGCCAGCAGCCCCCGAACAGGGTTTGCCTACAATGAGCAGTTCTTC.

The table lists this clonotype with a few counts. This sequence joins TRBV12-3 or TRBV12-4 and TRBJ2-3, with TRBD1 matching 9 bases. This CDR3 is 14 amino acids long. J gave up 4 bases and V 6 bases, and 5 bases lay outside the gene matches. The CDR3: CASRTTGGADTQYF. CDR3 nucleotides: TGTGCCAGCAGGACGACAGGGGGAGCAGATACGCAGTATTTT.

This rearrangement joins TRBV7-8 to TRBJ1-1; D not resolved. Germline V gene sequence: CDR1 SGHVS, CDR2 FQNEAQ. This CDR3 comprises 16 residues. V was trimmed by 3 bases and J by 0 bases, leaving 14 bases between them. The DNA of the CDR3 is TGTGCCAGCAGCTTCAACCGTGGACGTATGAACACTGAAGCTTTCTTT. It codes for CASSFNRGRMNTEAFF.

This clonotype was detected only once. The rearrangement links TRBV5-1 to TRBJ2-3; 12 bases agree with TRBD2. CDR1 SGHRS and CDR2 YFSETQ come from the germline V gene. The length of the CDR3 is 15 residues. With V trimmed by 1 base and J by 3 bases, 0 bases remained unmatched. CDR3 bases: TGCGCCAGCAGCTTGACTAGCGGGAGGACAGATACGCAGTATTTT. Its translation: CASSLTSGRTDTQYF.

The chain uses TRBV20-1 and TRBJ2-1; 11 bases match TRBD2. Germline trimming cut 3 bases from V and 12 bases from J; bases unmatched to any gene: 10. Germline assignment: CDR1 DFQATT and CDR2 SNEGSKA (reference sequence). The CDR3 runs to 14 residues. This CDR3 is CSASHLAGGRGQFF. CDR3 sequence (DNA): TGCAGTGCTAGTCATCTAGCGGGGGGAAGGGGGCAGTTCTTC.

The J gene is TRBJ2-5, the V gene TRBV6-6; D may be TRBD1 (5 bases). The CDR3 loop spans 14 amino acids. Germline loops: CDR1 MNHNY, CDR2 SVGAGI (reference sequence). With 5 bases removed from V and 4 bases from J, the gap between germline ends came to 14 bases. Written as DNA, the CDR3 is TGTGCCAGCAGTAAGACAGCCCAAACAGAGACCCAGTACTTC. Protein product: CASSKTAQTETQYF.

In its sample, this clonotype was seen a few times. The chain recombines TRBV7-2 with TRBJ2-3; D is ambiguous. The germline V gene has CDR1 SGHTA and CDR2 FQGNSA. Trimming stripped 5 bases from V and 6 bases from J, with 18 bases between. The CDR3 has 15 residues. The CDR3 sequence is CASSRPGGLRDTQYF. The CDR3, as DNA: TGTGCCAGCAGCCGCCCGGGTGGCCTTAGGGATACGCAGTATTTT. The full variable domain, rest sourced from reference TRBV7-2 and TRBJ2-3, is GAGVSQSPSNKVTEKGKDVELRCDPISGHTALYWYRQSLGQGLEFLIYFQGNSAPDKSGLPSDRFSAERTGGSVSTLTIQRTQQEDSAVYLCASSRPGGLRDTQYFGPGTRLTVL.

The chain links TRBV5-5 to TRBJ2-5; TRBD2 aligns across 9 bases. The CDR3 spans 16 residues. With V trimmed by 0 bases and J by 1 base, 4 bases remained unmatched. Germline assignment: CDR1 SGHKS and CDR2 YYEKEE (reference sequence). CDR3 sequence (DNA): TGTGCCAGCAGCTTGGCAGGGCGGGGGGGCCAAGAGACCCAGTACTTC. It is translated as CASSLAGRGGQETQYF.

This clonotype turned up a few times. The chain is built from TRBV5-1 and TRBJ2-7; 7 bases match TRBD1. Unmatched junction bases numbered 11, after V lost 4 bases and J lost 1 base. The germline gives CDR1 SGHRS, CDR2 YFSETQ. The CDR3 length is 16 residues. CDR3 region: CASSQPTRGPSYEQYF. The CDR3 coding sequence is TGCGCCAGCAGCCAACCCACGAGGGGGCCGTCCTACGAGCAGTACTTC.

This clonotype occurred a few times. The V gene is TRBV4-2, the J gene TRBJ2-1, with D perhaps matching TRBD2 (6 bases). Germline V gene sequence: CDR1 LGHNA, CDR2 YNFKEQ. The ends were cut back, 10 bases at V and 3 bases at J, with 19 bases in the middle. CDR3 length: 15 residues. This chain's CDR3 is CATAPGLQVYNEQFF. In DNA form, the CDR3 reads TGTGCCACTGCCCCGGGACTCCAGGTCTACAATGAGCAGTTCTTC.